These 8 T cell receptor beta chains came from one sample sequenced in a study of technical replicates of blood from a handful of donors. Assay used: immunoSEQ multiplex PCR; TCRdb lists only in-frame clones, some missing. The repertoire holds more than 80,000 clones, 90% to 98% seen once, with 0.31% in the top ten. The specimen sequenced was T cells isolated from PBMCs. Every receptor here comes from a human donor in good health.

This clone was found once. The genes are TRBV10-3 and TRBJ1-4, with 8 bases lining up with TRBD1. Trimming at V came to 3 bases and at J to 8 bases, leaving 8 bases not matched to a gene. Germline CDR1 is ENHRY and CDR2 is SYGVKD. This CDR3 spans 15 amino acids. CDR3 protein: CAISDDRGPLEKLFF. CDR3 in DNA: TGTGCCATCAGTGATGACAGGGGCCCTTTAGAAAAACTGTTTTTT.

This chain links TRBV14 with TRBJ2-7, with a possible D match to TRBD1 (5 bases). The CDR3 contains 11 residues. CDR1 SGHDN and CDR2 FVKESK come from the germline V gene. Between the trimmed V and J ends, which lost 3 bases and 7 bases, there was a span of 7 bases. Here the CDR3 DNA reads TGTGCCAGCAGCCATCACAGGGAGCAGTACTTC. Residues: CASSHHREQYF.

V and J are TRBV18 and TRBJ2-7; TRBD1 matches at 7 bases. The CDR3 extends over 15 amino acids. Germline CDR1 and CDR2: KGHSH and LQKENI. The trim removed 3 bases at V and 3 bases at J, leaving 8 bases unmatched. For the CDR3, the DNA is TGTGCCAGCTCACCCCTACAGGGACAGAACTACGAGCAGTACTTC. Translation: CASSPLQGQNYEQYF.

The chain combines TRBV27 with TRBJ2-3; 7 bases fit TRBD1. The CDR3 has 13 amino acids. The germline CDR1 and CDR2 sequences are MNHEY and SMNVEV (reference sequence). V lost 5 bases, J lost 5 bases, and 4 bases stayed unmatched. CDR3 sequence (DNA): TGTGCCAGCAGTGCAAGGGGGCAAGATACGCAGTATTTT. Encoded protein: CASSARGQDTQYF.

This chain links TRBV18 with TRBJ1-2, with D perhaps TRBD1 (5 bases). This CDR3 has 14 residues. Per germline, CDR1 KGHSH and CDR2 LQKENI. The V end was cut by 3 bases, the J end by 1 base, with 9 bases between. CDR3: CASSPRAVNYGYTF. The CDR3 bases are TGTGCCAGCTCACCCAGGGCCGTTAACTATGGCTACACCTTC.

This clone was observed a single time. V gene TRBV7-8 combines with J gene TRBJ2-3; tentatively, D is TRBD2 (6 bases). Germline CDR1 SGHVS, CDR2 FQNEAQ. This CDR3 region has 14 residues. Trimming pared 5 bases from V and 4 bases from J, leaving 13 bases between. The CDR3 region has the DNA TGTGCCAGCAGCCTTAGGGCGGGACCAGATACGCAGTATTTT. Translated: CASSLRAGPDTQYF.

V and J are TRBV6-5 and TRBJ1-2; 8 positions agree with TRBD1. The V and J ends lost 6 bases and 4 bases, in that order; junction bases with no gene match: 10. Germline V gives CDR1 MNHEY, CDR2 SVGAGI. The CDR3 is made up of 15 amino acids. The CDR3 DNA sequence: TGTGCCAGCAGCAGACAGGGGCCCGTCGGCTATGGCTACACCTTC. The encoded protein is CASSRQGPVGYGYTF.

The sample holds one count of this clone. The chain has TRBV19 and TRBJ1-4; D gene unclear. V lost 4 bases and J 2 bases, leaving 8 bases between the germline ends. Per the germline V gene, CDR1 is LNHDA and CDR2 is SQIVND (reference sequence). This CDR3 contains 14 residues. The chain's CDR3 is CASSTRRTNEKLFF. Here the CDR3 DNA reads TGTGCCAGTAGTACTAGGAGGACTAATGAAAAACTGTTTTTT.